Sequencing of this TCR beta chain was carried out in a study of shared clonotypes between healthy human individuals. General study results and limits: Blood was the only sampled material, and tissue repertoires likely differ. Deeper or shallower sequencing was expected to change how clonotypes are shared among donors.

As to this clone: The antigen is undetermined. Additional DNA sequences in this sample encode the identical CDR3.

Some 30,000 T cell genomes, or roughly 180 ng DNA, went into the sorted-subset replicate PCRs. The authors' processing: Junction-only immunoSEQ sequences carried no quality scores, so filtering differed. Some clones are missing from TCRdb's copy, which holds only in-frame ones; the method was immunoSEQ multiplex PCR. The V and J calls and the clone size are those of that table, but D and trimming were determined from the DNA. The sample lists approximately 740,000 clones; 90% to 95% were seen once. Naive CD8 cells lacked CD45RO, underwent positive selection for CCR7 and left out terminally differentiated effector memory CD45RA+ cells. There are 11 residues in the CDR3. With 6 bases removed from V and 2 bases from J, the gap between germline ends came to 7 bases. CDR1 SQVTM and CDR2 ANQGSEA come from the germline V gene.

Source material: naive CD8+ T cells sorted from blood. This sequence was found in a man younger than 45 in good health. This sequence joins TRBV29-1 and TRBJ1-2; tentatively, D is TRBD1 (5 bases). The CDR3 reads CSVRDNYGYTF. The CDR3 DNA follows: TGCAGCGTACGGGACAACTATGGCTACACCTTC.